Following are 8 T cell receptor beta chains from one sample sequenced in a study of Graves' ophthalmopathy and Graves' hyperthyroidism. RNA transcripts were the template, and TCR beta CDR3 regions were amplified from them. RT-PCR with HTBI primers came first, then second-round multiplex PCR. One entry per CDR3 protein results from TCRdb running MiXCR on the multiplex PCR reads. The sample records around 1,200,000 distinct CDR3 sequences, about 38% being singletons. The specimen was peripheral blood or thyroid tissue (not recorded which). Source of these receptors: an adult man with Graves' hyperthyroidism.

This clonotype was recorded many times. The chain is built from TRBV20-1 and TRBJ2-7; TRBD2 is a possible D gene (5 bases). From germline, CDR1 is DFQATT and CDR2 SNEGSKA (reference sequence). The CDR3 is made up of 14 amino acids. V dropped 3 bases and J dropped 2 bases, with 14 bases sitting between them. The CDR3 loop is CSARLQRLPYEQYF. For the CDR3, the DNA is TGCAGTGCTAGGCTTCAGCGACTACCCTACGAGCAGTACTTC.

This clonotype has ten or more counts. The CDR3 DNA follows: TGTGCCAGCAGTGAAGTGGACAGAAAAGCTTTCTTT. The encoded protein is CASSEVDRKAFF. The rearrangement links TRBV2 to TRBJ1-1; perhaps TRBD1 as D (6 bases). CDR3 length: 12 residues. The V end was cut by 1 base, the J end by 9 bases, with 9 bases between. The germline V gene has CDR1 SNHLY and CDR2 FYNNEI.

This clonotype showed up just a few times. The CDR3 sequence: CASSSRGAGTGSYEQYF. In DNA form, the CDR3 reads TGCGCCAGCAGCTCGCGGGGGGCCGGGACAGGATCCTACGAGCAGTACTTC. The chain joins TRBV5-1 to TRBJ2-7; the D call may be TRBD1 or TRBD2 (8 bases each). The germline CDR1 and CDR2 sequences are SGHRS and YFSETQ. The CDR3 totals 17 residues. V was cut by 3 bases and J by 1 base, with 20 bases left in between.

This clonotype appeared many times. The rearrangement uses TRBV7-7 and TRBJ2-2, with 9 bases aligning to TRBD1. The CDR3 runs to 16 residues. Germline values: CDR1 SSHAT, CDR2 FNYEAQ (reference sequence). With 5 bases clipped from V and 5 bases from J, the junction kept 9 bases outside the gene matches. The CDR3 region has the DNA TGTGCCAGCAGCCACGCCGGGACAGGGCTGACCGGGGAGCTGTTTTTT. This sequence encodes CASSHAGTGLTGELFF. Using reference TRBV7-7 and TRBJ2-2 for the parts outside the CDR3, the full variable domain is GAGVSQSPRYKVTKRGQDVTLRCDPISSHATLYWYQQALGQGPEFLTYFNYEAQPDKSGLPSDRFSAERPEGSISTLTIQRTEQRDSAMYRCASSHAGTGLTGELFFGEGSRLTVL.

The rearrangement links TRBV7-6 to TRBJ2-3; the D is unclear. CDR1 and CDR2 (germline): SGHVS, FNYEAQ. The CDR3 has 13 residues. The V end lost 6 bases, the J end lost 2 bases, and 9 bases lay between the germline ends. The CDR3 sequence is CASSWANTDTQYF. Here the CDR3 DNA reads TGTGCCAGCAGTTGGGCCAACACAGATACGCAGTATTTT.

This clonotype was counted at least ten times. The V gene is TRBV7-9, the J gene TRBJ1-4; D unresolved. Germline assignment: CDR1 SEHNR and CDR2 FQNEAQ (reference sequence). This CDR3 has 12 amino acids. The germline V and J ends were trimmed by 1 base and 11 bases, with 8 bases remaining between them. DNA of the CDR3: TGTGCCAGCAGCTTAGGATTGGAGAAACTGTTTTTT. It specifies CASSLGLEKLFF.

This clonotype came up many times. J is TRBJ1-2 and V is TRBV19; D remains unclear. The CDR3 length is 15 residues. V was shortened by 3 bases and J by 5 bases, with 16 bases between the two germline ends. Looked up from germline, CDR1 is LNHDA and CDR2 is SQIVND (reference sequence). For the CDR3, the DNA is TGTGCCAGTAGTATCAGCACGTCGTTGGAATATGGCTACACCTTC. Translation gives CASSISTSLEYGYTF.

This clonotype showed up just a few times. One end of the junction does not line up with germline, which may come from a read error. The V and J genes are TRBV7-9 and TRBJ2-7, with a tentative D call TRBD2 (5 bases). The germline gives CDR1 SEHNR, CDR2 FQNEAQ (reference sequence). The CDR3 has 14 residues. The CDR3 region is CASSQAALSWGQYF. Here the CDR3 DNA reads TGCGCCAGCAGCCAAGCGGCTCTTAGTTGGGGGCAGTACTTC.